This TCR beta chain was obtained from a study of OX40 agonist ivuxolimab in advanced cancers. The ends were cut back, 2 bases at V and 6 bases at J, with 11 bases in the middle. CDR3 size: 12 residues. The V gene's germline CDR1 is GTSNPN and CDR2 SVGIG (reference sequence). Generated by immunoSEQ multiplex PCR, the TCRdb table keeps only in-frame clones and is missing some. The sample lists fewer than 85,000 clones; 65% to 90% were seen once. This specimen was CD4+ or CD8+ T cells sorted from blood, taken in a trial of the OX40 agonist ivuxolimab. The chain links TRBV30 to TRBJ2-7; TRBD1 might be the D (5 bases). The source is an adult with an advanced solid tumor such as melanoma, head and neck, liver or kidney cancer. Here the CDR3 DNA reads TGTGCCTGGAGTCGGCAGGGTCCCGAGCAGTACTTC. It is translated as CAWSRQGPEQYF.